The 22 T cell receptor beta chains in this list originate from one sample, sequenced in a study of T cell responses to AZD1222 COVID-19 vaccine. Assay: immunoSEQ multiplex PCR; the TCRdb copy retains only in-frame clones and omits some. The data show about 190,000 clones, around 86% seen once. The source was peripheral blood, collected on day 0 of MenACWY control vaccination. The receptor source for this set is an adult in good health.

CDR3 sequence: CASSLQGRTEAFF. The CDR3 region has the DNA TGTGCCAGCAGTTTACAGGGGAGGACTGAAGCTTTCTTT. V gene TRBV28 combines with J gene TRBJ1-1, with a possible D match to TRBD1 (6 bases). V lost 2 bases to trimming and J lost 5 bases, with 9 bases between them. The germline gives CDR1 MDHEN, CDR2 SYDVKM. The CDR3 extends over 13 amino acids.

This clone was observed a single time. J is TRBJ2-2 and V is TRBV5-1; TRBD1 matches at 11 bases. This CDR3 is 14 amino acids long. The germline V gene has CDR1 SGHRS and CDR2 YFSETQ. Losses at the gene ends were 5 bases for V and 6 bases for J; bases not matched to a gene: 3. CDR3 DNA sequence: TGCGCCAGCAGAATGGGACAGGGGGCCGGGGAGCTGTTTTTT. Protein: CASRMGQGAGELFF.

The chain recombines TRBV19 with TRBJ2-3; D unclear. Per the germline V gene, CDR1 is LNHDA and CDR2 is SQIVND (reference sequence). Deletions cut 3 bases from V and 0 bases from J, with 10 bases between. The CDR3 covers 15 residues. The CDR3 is CASSMGGASTDTQYF. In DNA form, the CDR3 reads TGTGCCAGTAGTATGGGTGGCGCTAGCACAGATACGCAGTATTTT.

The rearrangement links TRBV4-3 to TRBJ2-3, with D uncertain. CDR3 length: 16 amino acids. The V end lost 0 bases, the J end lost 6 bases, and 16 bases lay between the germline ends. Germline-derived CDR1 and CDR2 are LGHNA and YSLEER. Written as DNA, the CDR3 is TGCGCCAGCAGCCAAGAAGTTGGCCAACTCGCGGATACGCAGTATTTT. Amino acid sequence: CASSQEVGQLADTQYF.

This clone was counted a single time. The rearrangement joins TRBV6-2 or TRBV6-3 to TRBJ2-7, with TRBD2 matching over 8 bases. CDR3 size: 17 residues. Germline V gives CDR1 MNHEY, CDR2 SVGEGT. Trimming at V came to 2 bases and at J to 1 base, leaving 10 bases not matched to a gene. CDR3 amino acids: CASSYPTKRGSSYEQYF. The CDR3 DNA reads TGTGCCAGCAGTTACCCAACCAAGCGGGGGAGTTCCTACGAGCAGTACTTC.

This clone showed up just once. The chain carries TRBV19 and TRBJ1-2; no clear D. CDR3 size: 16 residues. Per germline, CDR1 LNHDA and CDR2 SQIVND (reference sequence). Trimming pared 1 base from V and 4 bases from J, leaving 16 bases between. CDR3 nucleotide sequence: TGTGCCAGTAGTATAGGCGTCGGGGTTACCCTCTATGGCTACACCTTC. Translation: CASSIGVGVTLYGYTF.

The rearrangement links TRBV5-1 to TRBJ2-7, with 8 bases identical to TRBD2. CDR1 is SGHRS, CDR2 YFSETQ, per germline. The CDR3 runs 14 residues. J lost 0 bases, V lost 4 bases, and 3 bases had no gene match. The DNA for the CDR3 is TGCGCCAGCAGCAAAACTAGCGGCTCCTACGAGCAGTACTTC. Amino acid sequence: CASSKTSGSYEQYF. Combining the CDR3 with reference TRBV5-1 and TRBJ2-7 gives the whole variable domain KAGVTQTPRYLIKTRGQQVTLSCSPISGHRSVSWYQQTPGQGLQFLFEYFSETQRNKGNFPGRFSGRQFSNSRSEMNVSTLELGDSALYLCASSKTSGSYEQYFGPGTRLTVT.

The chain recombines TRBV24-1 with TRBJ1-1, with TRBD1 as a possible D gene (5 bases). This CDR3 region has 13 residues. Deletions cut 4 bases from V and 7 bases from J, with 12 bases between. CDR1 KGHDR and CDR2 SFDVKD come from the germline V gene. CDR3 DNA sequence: TGTGCCACCAGTGACCCCGCAGGGATTGAAGCTTTCTTT. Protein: CATSDPAGIEAFF.

The CDR3: CASSQDASGGYTDTQYF. In nucleotides, the CDR3 is TGCGCCAGCAGCCAAGATGCTAGCGGGGGATACACAGATACGCAGTATTTT. The chain couples TRBV4-3 to TRBJ2-3; 10 bases agree with TRBD2. The CDR3 consists of 17 residues. CDR1 is LGHNA, CDR2 YSLEER, per germline. V lost 0 bases, J lost 2 bases, and 5 bases stayed unmatched.

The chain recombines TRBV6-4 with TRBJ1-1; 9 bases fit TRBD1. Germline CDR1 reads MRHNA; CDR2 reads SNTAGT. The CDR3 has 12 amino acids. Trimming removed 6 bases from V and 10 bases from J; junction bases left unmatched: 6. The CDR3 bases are TGTGCCAGCAGCACAGGGGGCGGGAGAGCTTTCTTT. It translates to CASSTGGGRAFF.

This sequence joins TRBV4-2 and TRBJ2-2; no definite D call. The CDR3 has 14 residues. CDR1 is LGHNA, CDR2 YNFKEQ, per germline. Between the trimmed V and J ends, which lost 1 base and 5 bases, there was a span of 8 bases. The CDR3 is CASSQGAGTGELFF. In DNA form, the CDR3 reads TGTGCCAGCAGCCAAGGCGCAGGTACCGGGGAGCTGTTTTTT.

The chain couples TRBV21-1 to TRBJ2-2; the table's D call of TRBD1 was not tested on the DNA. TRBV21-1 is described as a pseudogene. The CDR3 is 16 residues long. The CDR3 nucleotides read TGTGCCAGCAGCAAAGAGCGACAGGGGTGGTCCGGGGAGCTGTTTTTT. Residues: CASSKERQGWSGELFF.

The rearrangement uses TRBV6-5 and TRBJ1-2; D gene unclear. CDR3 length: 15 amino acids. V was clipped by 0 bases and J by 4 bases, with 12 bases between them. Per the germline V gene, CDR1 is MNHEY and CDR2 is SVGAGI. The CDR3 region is CASSYSEGQVYGYTF. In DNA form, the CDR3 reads TGTGCCAGCAGTTACTCGGAGGGCCAGGTCTATGGCTACACCTTC.

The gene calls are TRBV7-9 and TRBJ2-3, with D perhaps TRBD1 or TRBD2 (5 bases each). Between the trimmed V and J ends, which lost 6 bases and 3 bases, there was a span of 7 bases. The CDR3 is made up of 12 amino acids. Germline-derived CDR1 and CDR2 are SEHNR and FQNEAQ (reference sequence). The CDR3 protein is CASRWGTDTQYF. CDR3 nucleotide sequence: TGTGCCAGCAGATGGGGGACAGATACGCAGTATTTT.

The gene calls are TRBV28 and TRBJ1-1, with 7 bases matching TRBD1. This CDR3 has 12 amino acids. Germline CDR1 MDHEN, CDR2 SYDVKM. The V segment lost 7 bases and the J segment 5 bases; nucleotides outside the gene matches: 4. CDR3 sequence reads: CASNLQGTEAFF. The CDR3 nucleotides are TGTGCCAGCAACCTACAGGGGACTGAAGCTTTCTTT.

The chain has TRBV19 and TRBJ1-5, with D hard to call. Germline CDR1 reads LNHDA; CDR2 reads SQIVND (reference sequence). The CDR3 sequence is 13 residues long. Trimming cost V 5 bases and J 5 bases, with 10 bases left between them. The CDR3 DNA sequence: TGTGCCAGTAGTCGGGAGACGGATCAGCCCCAGCATTTT. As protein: CASSRETDQPQHF.

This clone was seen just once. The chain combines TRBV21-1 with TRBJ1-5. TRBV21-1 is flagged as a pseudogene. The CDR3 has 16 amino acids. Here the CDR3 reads CACSPLRDPSNQPQHF. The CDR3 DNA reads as TGTGCCTGTTCCCCCCTCCGGGACCCAAGCAATCAGCCCCAGCATTTT.

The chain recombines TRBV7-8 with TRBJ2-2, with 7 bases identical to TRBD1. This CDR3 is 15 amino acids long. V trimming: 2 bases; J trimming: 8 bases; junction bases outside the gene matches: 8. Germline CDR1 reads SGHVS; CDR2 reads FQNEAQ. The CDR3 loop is CASSLPGQAGGELFF. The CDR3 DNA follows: TGTGCCAGCAGCTTACCCGGACAGGCCGGAGGGGAGCTGTTTTTT.

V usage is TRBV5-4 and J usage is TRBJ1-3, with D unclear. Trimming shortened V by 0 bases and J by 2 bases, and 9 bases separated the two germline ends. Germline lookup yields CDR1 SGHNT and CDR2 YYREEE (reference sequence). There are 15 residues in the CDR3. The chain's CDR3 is CASSLDRAPGNTIYF. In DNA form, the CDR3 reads TGTGCCAGCAGCTTGGATCGAGCTCCTGGAAACACCATATATTTT. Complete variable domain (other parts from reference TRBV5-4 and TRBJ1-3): ETGVTQSPTHLIKTRGQQVTLRCSSQSGHNTVSWYQQALGQGPQFIFQYYREEENGRGNFPPRFSGLQFPNYSSELNVNALELDDSALYLCASSLDRAPGNTIYFGEGSWLTVV.

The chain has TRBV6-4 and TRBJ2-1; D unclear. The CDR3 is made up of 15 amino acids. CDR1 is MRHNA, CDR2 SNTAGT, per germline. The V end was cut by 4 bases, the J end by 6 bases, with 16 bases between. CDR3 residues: CASSGSLVAPNEQFF. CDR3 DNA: TGTGCCAGCAGTGGATCCCTAGTGGCCCCCAATGAGCAGTTCTTC.

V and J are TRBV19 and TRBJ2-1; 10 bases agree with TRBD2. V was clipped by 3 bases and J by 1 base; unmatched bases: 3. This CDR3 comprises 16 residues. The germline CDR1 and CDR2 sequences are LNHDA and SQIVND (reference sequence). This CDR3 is CASSMLAGVSYNEQFF. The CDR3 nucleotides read TGTGCCAGTAGTATGCTAGCGGGAGTTTCCTACAATGAGCAGTTCTTC.

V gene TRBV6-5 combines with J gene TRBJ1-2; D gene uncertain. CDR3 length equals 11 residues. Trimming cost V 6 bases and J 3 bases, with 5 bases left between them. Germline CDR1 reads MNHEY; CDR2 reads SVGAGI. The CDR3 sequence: CASRRDYGYTF. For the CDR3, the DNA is TGTGCCAGCAGAAGAGACTATGGCTACACCTTC.